The source of this T cell receptor beta chain is a study of T cells in Graves' hyperthyroidism and ophthalmopathy. On the study more broadly: Peripheral blood samples were taken at initial diagnosis, prior to any treatment.

Worth noting for this clonotype: Its antigen is unknown.

The study's findings and limits: Stable hyperthyroidism was told apart from ophthalmopathy by a model built on 13 V-J features.

This CDR3 region has 16 residues. CDR1 and CDR2 from the germline V gene are MNHEY and SVGEGT. V lost 3 bases, J lost 3 bases, and 7 bases stayed unmatched. Amplification of TCR beta CDR3 regions was performed using RNA transcripts as template. TCR CDR3 underwent first-round RT-PCR with the HTBI primer set. TCRdb called the multiplex PCR reads again in MiXCR, with one record for every CDR3 protein. The table includes 600,000 to 800,000 distinct CDR3 sequences, over 35% detected once. This receptor was taken from a woman in her 40s with Graves' hyperthyroidism. The sequenced sample consisted of blood. The chain combines TRBV6-2 or TRBV6-3 with TRBJ2-5; 10 bases match TRBD2. Here the CDR3 reads CASSYRGTSAEETQYF. The CDR3 bases are TGTGCCAGCAGTTATAGGGGGACTAGCGCAGAAGAGACCCAGTACTTC.